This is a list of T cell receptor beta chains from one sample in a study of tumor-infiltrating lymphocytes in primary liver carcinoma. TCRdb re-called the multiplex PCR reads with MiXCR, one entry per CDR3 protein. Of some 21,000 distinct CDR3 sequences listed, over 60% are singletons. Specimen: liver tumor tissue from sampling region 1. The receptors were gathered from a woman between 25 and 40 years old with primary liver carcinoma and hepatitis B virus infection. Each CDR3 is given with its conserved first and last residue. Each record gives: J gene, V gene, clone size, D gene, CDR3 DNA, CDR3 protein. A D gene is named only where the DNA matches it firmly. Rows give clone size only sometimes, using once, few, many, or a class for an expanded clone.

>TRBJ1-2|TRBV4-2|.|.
TGCGCCAACAGCCTAGAGGTGCAGGGGTACTATGGCTACACCTTC
CANSLEVQGYYGYTF
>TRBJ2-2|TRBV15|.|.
TGTGCCACCAGCAGAGTCGTCCTGTCCGGGAAGCTGTTATTT
CATSRVVLSGKLLF
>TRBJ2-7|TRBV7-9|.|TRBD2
TGTTCCAGAAGCTGGGGACTAGCCGCACCATACGAGCAGTACTTC
CSRSWGLAAPYEQYF
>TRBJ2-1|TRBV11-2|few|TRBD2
TGTGCCAGCAGCTGGACTAGCGGGGCAGAGCAGTTCTTC
CASSWTSGAEQFF
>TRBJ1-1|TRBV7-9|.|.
TGTGCCAGTAGCTTCGTGCAGGGGAACACTGAAGCTTTCTTT
CASSFVQGNTEAFF
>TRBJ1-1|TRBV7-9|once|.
TGTGCCAGCAGCTTAGGGTTTCCGAACGGCGGAGCTTTATTT
CASSLGFPNGGALF
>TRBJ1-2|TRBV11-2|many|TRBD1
TGTGCCAGCACTCAGGGGGGTGGAGGCTACACCTTC
CASTQGGGGYTF
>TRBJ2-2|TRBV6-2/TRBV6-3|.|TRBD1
TGTGCCAGCTGTTACTCATACGGACAGGCCACCGGGGATTTTGATTTT
CASCYSYGQATGDFDF
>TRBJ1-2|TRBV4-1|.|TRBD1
TGCGCCAGCAGCCCGCCGGGACAGCCTTATGGCTACACCTTC
CASSPPGQPYGYTF
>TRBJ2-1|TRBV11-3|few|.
TGTGCTAGCAGCCGACTAGCAGGGGAGGGGTATGAACAGTTCTTC
CASSRLAGEGYEQFF
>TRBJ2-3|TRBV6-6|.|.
TGTGCCGGCAGTTCCACCTTAGACCTGGGAGGCCAGATAGGGCATTATTTT
CAGSSTLDLGGQIGHYF
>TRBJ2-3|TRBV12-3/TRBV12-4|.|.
TGTGTCAACACCTCCAGAGGGCCAGATACGCAATATTTT
CVNTSRGPDTQYF
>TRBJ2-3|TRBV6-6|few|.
TGTGTCAGCAGTTCCACCATAGACCGGGGAGGCCAGATAGGGCGGTATTTT
CVSSSTIDRGGQIGRYF
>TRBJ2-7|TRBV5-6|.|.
TGTGTCAGCAGCTTACGGAGAGGGCTATCGCAGTATTTC
CVSSLRRGLSQYF
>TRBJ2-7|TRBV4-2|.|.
TGTGCTAGCAGCCATGATCCCGGGAGCTCCTACGATCAGTACTTC
CASSHDPGSSYDQYF
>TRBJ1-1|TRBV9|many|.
TGTGCCAGCAGCGTAGGGGACGTGGTTGAAGCTTTCTTT
CASSVGDVVEAFF
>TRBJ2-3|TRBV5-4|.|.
TGTGCCAGCAGTAACCCGGCGGCTAACGGGAGTCGGGCCGATACGCAGTATTTT
CASSNPAANGSRADTQYF